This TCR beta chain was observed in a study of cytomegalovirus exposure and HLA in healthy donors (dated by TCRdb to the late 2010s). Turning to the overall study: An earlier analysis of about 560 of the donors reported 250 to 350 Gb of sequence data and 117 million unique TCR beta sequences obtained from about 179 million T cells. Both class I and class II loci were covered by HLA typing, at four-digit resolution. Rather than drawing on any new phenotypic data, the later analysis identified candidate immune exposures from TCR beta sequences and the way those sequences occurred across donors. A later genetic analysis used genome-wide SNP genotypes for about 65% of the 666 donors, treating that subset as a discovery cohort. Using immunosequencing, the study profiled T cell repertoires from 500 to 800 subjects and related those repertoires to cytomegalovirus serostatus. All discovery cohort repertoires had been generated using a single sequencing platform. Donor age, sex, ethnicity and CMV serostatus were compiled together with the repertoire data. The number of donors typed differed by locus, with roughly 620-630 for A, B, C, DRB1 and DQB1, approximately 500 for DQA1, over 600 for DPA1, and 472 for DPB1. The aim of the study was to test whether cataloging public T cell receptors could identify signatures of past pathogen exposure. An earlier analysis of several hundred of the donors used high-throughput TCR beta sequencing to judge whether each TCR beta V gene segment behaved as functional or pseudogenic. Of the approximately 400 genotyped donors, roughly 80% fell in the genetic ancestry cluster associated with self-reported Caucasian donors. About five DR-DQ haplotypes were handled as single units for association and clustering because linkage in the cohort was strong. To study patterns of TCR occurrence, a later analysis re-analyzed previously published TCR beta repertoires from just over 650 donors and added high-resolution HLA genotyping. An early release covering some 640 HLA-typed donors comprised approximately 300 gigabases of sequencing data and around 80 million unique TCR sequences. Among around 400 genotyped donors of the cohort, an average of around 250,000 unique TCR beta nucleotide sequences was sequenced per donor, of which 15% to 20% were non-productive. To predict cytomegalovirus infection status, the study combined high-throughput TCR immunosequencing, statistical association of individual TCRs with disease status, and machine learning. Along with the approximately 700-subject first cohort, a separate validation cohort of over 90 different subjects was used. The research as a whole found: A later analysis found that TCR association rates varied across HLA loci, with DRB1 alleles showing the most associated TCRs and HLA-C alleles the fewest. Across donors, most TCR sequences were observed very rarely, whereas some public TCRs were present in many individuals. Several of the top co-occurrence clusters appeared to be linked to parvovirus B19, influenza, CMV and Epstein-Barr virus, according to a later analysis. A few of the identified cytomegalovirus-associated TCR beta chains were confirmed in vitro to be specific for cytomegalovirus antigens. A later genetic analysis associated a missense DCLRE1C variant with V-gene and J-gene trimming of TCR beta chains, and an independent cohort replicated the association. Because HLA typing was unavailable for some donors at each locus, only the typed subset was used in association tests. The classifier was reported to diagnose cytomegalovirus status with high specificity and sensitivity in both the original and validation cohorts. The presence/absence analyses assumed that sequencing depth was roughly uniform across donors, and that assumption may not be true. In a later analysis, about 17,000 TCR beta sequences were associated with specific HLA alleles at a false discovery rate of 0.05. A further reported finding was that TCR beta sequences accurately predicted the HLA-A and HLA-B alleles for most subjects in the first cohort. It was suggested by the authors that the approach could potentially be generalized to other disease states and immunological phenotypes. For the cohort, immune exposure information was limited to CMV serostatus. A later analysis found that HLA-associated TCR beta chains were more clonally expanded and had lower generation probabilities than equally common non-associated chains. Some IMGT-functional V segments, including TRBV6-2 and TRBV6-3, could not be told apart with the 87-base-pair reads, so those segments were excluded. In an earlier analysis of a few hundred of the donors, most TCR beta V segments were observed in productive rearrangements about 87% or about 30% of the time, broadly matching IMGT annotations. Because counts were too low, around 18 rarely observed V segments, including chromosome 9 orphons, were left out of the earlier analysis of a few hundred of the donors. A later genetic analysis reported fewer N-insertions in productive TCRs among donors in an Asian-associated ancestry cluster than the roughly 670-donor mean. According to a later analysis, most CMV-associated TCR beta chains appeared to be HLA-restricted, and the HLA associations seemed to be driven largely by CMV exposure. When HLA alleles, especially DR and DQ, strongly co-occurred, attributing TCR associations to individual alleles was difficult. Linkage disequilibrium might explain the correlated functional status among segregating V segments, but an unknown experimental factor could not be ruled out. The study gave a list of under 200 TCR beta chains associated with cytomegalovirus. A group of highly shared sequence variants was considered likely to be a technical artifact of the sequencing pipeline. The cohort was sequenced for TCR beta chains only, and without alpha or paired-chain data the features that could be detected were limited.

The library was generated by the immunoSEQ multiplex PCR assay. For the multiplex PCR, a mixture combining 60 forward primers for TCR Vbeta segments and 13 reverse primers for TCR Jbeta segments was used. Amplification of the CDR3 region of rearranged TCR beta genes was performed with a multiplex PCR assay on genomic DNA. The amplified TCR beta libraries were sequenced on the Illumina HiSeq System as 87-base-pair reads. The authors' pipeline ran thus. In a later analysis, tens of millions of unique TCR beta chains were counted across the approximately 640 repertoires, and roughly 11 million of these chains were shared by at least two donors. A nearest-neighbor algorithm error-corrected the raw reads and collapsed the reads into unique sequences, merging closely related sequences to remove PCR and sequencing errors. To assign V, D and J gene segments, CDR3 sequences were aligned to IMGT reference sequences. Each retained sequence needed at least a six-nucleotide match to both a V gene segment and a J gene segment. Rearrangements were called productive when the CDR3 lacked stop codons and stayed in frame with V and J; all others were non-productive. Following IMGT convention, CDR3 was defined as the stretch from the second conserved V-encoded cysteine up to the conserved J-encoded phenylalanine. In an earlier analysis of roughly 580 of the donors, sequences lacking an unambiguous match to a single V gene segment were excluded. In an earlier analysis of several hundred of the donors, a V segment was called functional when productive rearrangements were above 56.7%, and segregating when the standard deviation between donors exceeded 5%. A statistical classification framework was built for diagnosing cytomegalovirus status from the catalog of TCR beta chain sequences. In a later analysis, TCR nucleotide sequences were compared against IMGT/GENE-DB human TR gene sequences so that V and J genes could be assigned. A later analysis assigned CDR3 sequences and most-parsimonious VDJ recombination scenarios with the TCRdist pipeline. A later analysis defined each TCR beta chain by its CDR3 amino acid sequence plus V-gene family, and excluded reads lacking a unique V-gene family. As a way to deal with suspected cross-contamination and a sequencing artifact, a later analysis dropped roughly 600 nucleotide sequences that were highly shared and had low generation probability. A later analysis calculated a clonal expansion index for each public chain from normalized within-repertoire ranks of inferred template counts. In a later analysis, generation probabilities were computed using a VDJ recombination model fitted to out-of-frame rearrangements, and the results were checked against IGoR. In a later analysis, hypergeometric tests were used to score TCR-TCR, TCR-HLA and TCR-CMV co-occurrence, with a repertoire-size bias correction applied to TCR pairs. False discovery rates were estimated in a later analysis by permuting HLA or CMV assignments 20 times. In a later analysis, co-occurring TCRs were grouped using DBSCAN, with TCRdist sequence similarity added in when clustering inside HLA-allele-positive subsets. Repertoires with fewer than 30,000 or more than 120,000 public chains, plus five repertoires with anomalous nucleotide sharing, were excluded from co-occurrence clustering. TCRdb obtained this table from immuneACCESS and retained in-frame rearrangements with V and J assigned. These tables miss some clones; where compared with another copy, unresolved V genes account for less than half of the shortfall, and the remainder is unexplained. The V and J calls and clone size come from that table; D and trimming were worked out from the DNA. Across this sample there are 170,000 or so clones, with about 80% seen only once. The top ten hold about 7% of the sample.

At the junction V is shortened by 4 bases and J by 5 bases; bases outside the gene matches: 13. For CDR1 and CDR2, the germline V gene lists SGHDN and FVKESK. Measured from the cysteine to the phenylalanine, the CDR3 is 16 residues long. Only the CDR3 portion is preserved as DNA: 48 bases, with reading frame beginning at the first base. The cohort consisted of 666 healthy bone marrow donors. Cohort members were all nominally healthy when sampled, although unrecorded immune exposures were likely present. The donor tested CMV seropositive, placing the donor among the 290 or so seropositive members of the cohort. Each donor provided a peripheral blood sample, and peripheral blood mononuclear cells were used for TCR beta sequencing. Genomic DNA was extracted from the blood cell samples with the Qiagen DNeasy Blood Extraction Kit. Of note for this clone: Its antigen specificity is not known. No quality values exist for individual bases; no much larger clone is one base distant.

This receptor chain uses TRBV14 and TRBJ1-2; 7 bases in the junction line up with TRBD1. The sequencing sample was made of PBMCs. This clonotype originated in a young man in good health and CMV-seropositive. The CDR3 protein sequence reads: CASSRGDSWVSYGYTF. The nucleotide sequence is TGTGCCAGCAGCCGTGGGGACAGTTGGGTCTCTTATGGCTACACCTTC. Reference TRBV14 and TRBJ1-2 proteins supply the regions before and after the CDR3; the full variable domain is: EAGVTQFPSHSVIEKGQTVTLRCDPISGHDNLYWYRRVMGKEIKFLLHFVKESKQDESGMPNNRFLAERTGGTYSTLKVQPAELEDSGVYFCASSRGDSWVSYGYTFGSGTRLTVV.